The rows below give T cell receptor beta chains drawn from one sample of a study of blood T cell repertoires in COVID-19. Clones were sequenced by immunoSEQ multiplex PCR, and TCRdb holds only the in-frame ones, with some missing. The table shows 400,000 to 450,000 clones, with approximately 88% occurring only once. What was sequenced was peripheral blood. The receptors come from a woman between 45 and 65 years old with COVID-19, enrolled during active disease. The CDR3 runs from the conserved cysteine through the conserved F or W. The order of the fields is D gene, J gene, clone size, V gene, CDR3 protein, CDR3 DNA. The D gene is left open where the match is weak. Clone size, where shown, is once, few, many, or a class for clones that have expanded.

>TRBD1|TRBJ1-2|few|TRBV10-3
CAISVGTGTYTF
TGTGCCATCAGTGTAGGGACAGGGACCTACACCTTC
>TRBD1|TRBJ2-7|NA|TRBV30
CAWSLGGGYEQYF
TGTGCCTGGAGTCTAGGGGGCGGCTACGAGCAGTACTTC
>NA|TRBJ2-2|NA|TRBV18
CASSPPSGSNTGELFF
TGTGCCAGCTCACCCCCGAGCGGGTCAAACACCGGGGAGCTGTTTTTT
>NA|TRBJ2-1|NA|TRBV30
CAWTAFRAGPHNEQFF
TGTGCCTGGACCGCCTTCCGGGCGGGGCCCCACAATGAGCAGTTCTTC
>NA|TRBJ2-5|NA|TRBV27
CATLDGEETQYF
TGTGCCACCCTGGACGGGGAAGAGACCCAGTACTTC
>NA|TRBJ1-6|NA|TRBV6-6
CASSNSGSGSPLHF
TGTGCCAGCAGTAATTCTGGGAGTGGATCACCCCTCCACTTT
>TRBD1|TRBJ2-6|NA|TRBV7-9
CASSFRQGNAGANVLTF
TGTGCCAGCAGCTTTAGACAGGGCAATGCTGGGGCCAACGTCCTGACTTTC
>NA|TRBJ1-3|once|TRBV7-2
CASSLVGRTGNTIYF
TGTGCCAGCAGCTTAGTAGGCAGGACTGGAAACACCATATATTTT
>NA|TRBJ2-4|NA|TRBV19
CASSTGNIQYF
TGTGCCAGTAGTACAGGAAACATTCAGTACTTC
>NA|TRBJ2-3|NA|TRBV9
CASSLTSDTQYF
TGTGCCAGCAGCTTAACTTCAGATACGCAGTATTTT
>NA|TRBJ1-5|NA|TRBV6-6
CASRHRVYSNQPQHF
TGTGCCAGCAGACACCGGGTTTATAGCAATCAGCCCCAGCATTTT
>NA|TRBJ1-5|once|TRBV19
CASSNQGSQPQHF
TGTGCCAGTAGTAACCAGGGGTCCCAGCCCCAGCATTTT
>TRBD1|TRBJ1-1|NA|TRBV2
CASSGQGEAFF
TGTGCCAGCAGTGGACAGGGGGAAGCTTTCTTT
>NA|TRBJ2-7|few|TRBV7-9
CASSLAGGFSYEQYF
TGTGCCAGCAGCTTAGCAGGGGGTTTCTCCTACGAGCAGTACTTC
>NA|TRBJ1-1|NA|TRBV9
CASSPPTGLNTEAFF
TGTGCCAGCAGCCCCCCCACAGGGCTGAACACTGAAGCTTTCTTT
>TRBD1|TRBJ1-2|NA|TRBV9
CASSVRDRDGYTF
TGTGCCAGCAGCGTAAGGGACAGGGATGGCTACACCTTC
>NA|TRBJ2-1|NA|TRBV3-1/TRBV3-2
CASSQVADEQFF
TGTGCCAGCAGCCAAGTTGCGGATGAGCAGTTCTTC
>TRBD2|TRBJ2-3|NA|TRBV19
CASSIPSGGAGTQYF
TGTGCCAGTAGTATTCCCAGCGGGGGGGCAGGTACGCAGTATTTT
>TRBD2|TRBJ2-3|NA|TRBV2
CASGLAGHTDTQYF
TGTGCCAGCGGTCTAGCGGGACACACAGATACGCAGTATTTT
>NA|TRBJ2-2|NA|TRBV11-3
CASSLAGANTGELFF
TGTGCCAGCAGCTTAGCAGGGGCGAACACCGGGGAGCTGTTTTTT
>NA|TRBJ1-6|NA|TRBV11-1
CASSLNDRWDSPLHF
TGTGCCAGCAGCTTAAACGACAGATGGGATTCACCCCTCCACTTT
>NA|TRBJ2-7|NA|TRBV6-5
CASGTQLYEQYF
TGTGCCAGCGGGACACAACTTTACGAGCAGTACTTC
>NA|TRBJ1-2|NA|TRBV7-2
CASSSHRDYGYTF
TGTGCCAGCAGCTCCCACAGGGACTATGGCTACACCTTC
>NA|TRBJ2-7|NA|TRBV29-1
CSVEDKFTYEQYF
TGCAGCGTTGAAGATAAATTTACCTACGAGCAGTACTTC
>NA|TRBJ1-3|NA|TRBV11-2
CASSLALSGNTIYF
TGTGCCAGCAGCTTAGCCCTCTCTGGAAACACCATATATTTT
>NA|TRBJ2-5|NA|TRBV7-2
CASSLARLETQYF
TGTGCCAGCAGCTTAGCGCGCTTGGAGACCCAGTACTTC
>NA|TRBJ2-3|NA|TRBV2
CASSELGRGDTQYF
TGTGCCAGCAGTGAATTGGGGCGAGGAGATACGCAGTATTTT
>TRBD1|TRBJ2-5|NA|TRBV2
CASSAARGSETQYF
TGTGCCAGCAGTGCGGCCAGGGGGTCAGAGACCCAGTACTTC
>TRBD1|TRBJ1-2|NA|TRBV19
CASSTRTGRANYGYTF
TGTGCCAGTAGTACTAGGACAGGGAGAGCTAACTATGGCTACACCTTC
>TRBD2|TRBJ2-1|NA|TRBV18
CASSPPSGAYNEQFF
TGTGCCAGCTCACCTCCTAGCGGGGCCTACAATGAGCAGTTCTTC
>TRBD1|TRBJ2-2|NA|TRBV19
CASSTQGAGELFF
TGTGCCAGTAGTACACAGGGGGCTGGGGAGCTGTTTTTT
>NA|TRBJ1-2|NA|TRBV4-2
CASSQERDTQNYGYTF
TGTGCCAGCAGCCAAGAGAGGGACACCCAAAACTATGGCTACACCTTC
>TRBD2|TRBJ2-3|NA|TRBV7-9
CASSGWLAGGHGPDTQYF
TGTGCCAGCAGCGGCTGGCTAGCGGGGGGCCACGGACCAGATACGCAGTATTTT
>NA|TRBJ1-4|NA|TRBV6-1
CASSETLGGLGEKLFF
TGTGCCAGCAGTGAAACCCTGGGAGGGCTTGGCGAAAAACTGTTTTTT
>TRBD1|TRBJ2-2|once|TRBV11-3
CASSGGAGTGTGELFF
TGTGCCAGCAGCGGGGGTGCCGGGACAGGGACCGGGGAGCTGTTTTTT
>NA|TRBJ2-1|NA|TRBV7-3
CASSLAPRLGAEQFF
TGTGCCAGCAGCCTCGCCCCCCGACTGGGGGCCGAGCAGTTCTTC
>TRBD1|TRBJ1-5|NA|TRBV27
CASSFRLDRGQPQHF
TGTGCCAGCAGTTTCCGCCTTGACAGGGGGCAGCCCCAGCATTTT
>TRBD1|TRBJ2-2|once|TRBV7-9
CASSSGQDNTGELFF
TGTGCCAGCAGCTCGGGACAGGATAACACCGGGGAGCTGTTTTTT
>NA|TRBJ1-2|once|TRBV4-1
CASSQDPGTNYGYTF
TGCGCCAGCAGCCAAGATCCGGGGACTAACTATGGCTACACCTTC
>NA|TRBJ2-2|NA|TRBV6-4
CASSVSQFTGELFF
TGTGCCAGCAGTGTAAGTCAGTTCACCGGGGAGCTGTTTTTT